The entry that follows covers one T cell receptor (beta chain) sequence. Its antigen remains unidentified. This entry belongs to a study of cytomegalovirus exposure and HLA in healthy donors. General study results and limits: In a later analysis, TCR beta V- and J-gene trimming was associated with a missense DCLRE1C variant. A few V segments could not be told apart, such as TRBV6-2 and TRBV6-3, and were left out. In a later analysis, specific HLA alleles were associated with more than 15,000 TCR beta sequences at a 0.05 false discovery rate.

The CDR3 runs to 14 residues. Trimming left V 4 bases short and J 3 bases short, with 15 bases between. Germline values: CDR1 SQVTM, CDR2 ANQGSEA. This PCR relied on a set of 60 Vbeta primers and 13 Jbeta primers. Sequencing used immunoSEQ multiplex PCR; TCRdb keeps in-frame clones, though not all of them. The data show 150,000 to 200,000 clones, approximately 85% seen once. This receptor was taken from a man aged 18 to 29 in good health and CMV-seronegative. Sequenced: PBMCs. The chain uses TRBV29-1 and TRBJ1-1; D uncertain. Written as DNA, the CDR3 is TGCAGCGTTGTTTTACGGGGAGTTCACACTGAAGCTTTCTTT. Translated, it gives CSVVLRGVHTEAFF.